This section outlines one T cell receptor (beta chain) sequence together with its context. The data are from a study of blood T cell repertoires in COVID-19. Study-level background: Researchers got acute and convalescent COVID-19 samples from the United States, Italy and Spain. PBMCs, B-cell-depleted T cells, or T cells were the source of the cDNA or gDNA that made up the material.

Original processing notes: How many nucleated cells were present was estimated from reference gene primer amplification. TCRdb's copy holds only in-frame clones and misses some; the assay was immunoSEQ multiplex PCR. V and J calls plus clone size are reproduced from that table; the DNA served to infer D and trimming. The sample yields more than 35,000 clones, roughly 88% seen once. Trimming took 3 bases from V and 5 from J; bases not matched to a gene: 5. The germline CDR1 and CDR2 sequences are SGHRS and YFSETQ. CDR3 size: 15 residues. The sequence was obtained from a man aged 55 to 70 with active COVID-19. Input material: peripheral blood. This sequence joins TRBV5-1 and TRBJ2-2, with 9 bases aligning to TRBD1. CDR3 loop: CASSSGQGRTGELFF. As DNA, the CDR3 is TGCGCCAGCAGCTCGGGACAGGGCCGGACCGGGGAGCTGTTTTTT.